This T cell receptor (beta chain) derives from a study of T cell changes during pregnancy in multiple sclerosis. The CDR3 covers 14 residues. Per the germline V gene, CDR1 is MNHEY and CDR2 is SMNVEV (reference sequence). V was pared by 8 bases and J by 8 bases, with 18 bases between. TCRdb keeps only in-frame clones here, not all; method: immunoSEQ multiplex PCR. The table lists 45,000 or so clones, approximately 91% of them singletons. The clonotype comes from a female donor with multiple sclerosis, enrolled in a pregnancy study. Sequenced material: PBMCs (not recorded whether the cells were cultured). The J gene is TRBJ1-4, the V gene TRBV27, with D possibly TRBD1 on 6 matching bases. The CDR3 region is CASRRPGQGEKLFF. The CDR3 DNA follows: TGTGCCAGCCGTCGACCGGGACAAGGAGAAAAACTGTTTTTT.